Below, 9 T cell receptor beta chains from the same sample are listed, as sequenced in a study of cytomegalovirus exposure and HLA in healthy donors. The PCR used 60 Vbeta and 13 Jbeta primers. Only in-frame clones appear in the TCRdb table, and some are missing; sequencing was by immunoSEQ multiplex PCR. This table has 100,000 to 150,000 clones, 65% to 80% appearing once. Sequenced material: PBMCs. All receptors derive from a woman under 30 in good health and CMV-seronegative.

This clone was counted a few times. The chain is built from TRBV5-4 and TRBJ1-1, with 9 bases fitting TRBD1. CDR1 and CDR2 from the germline V gene are SGHNT and YYREEE (reference sequence). V was clipped by 4 bases and J by 3 bases; unmatched bases: 4. CDR3 length: 14 amino acids. The CDR3 loop is CASSPGQGDTEAFF. CDR3 nucleotide sequence: TGTGCCAGCAGCCCGGGACAGGGAGACACTGAAGCTTTCTTT.

The chain has TRBV6-1 and TRBJ1-4; D possibly corresponds to TRBD1 (5 bases). Trimming took off 5 bases at V and 1 base at J, with 11 bases between the two ends. The V gene's germline CDR1 is MNHNS and CDR2 SASEGT. The CDR3 extends over 15 amino acids. In DNA form, the CDR3 reads TGTGCCAGCAGTAGAACAGGTGAAACTAATGAAAAACTGTTTTTT. This codes for CASSRTGETNEKLFF.

The chain's CDR3 is CASAFTTGTASNQPQHF. The CDR3 DNA is TGTGCTAGTGCTTTTACTACCGGGACAGCAAGCAATCAGCCCCAGCATTTT. The V call is TRBV12-5, the J call TRBJ1-5; 7 positions agree with TRBD1. The germline gives CDR1 LGHNT, CDR2 FRNRAP. The CDR3 has 17 residues. V lost 7 bases to trimming and J lost 1 base; unmatched junction nucleotides: 13.

V and J are TRBV27 and TRBJ2-1; 10 nucleotides align to TRBD2. This CDR3 comprises 15 residues. In germline, CDR1 is MNHEY, CDR2 SMNVEV (reference sequence). Trimming removed 5 bases from V and 4 bases from J; junction bases left unmatched: 5. This CDR3 is CASSNGAGGYNEQFF. The CDR3, as DNA: TGTGCCAGCAGTAACGGAGCGGGAGGGTACAATGAGCAGTTCTTC.

J is TRBJ2-1 and V is TRBV6-5, with D hard to call. Germline V CDR1 and CDR2: MNHEY, SVGAGI. With 4 bases removed from V and 2 bases from J, the gap between germline ends came to 12 bases. The CDR3 contains 15 residues. The CDR3 region is CASSSSTDPYNEQFF. For the CDR3, the DNA is TGTGCCAGCAGTTCGTCTACCGATCCCTACAATGAGCAGTTCTTC.

J is TRBJ2-2 and V is TRBV5-1; 8 positions match TRBD1. CDR3 length: 15 amino acids. Germline assignment: CDR1 SGHRS and CDR2 YFSETQ. With 5 bases clipped from V and 4 bases from J, the junction kept 7 bases outside the gene matches. CDR3 in amino acids: CASRAGGDVTGELFF. Written as DNA, the CDR3 is TGCGCCAGCAGGGCAGGGGGCGACGTCACCGGGGAGCTGTTTTTT. The entire variable domain, with the rest obtained from reference TRBV5-1 and TRBJ2-2, is as follows: KAGVTQTPRYLIKTRGQQVTLSCSPISGHRSVSWYQQTPGQGLQFLFEYFSETQRNKGNFPGRFSGRQFSNSRSEMNVSTLELGDSALYLCASRAGGDVTGELFFGEGSRLTVL.

This chain links TRBV10-3 with TRBJ2-2, with D possibly TRBD2 on 6 matching bases. The CDR3 has 17 amino acids. Germline CDR1 is ENHRY and CDR2 is SYGVKD. Trimming cost V 1 base and J 3 bases, with 15 bases left between them. CDR3 sequence reads: CAISEFPGDTDTGELFF. As DNA, the CDR3 is TGTGCCATCAGTGAGTTTCCGGGAGACACTGACACCGGGGAGCTGTTTTTT.

This chain links TRBV29-1 with TRBJ2-5; 9 bases line up with TRBD2. Losses at the gene ends were 3 bases for V and 4 bases for J; bases not matched to a gene: 6. This CDR3 is built from 14 residues. Germline V gene lookup returns CDR1 SQVTM and CDR2 ANQGSEA. The CDR3 nucleotides are TGCAGCGTTGAGTTTCGCGGGGGGGGAGAGACCCAGTACTTC. Amino acids: CSVEFRGGGETQYF.

The V call is TRBV15, the J call TRBJ2-2; 7 nucleotides line up with TRBD1. There are 17 residues in the CDR3. The V gene's germline CDR1 is LNHNV and CDR2 YYDKDF (reference sequence). Unmatched junction bases numbered 7, after V lost 3 bases and J lost 0 bases. CDR3 amino acids: CATSSATGPANTGELFF. The DNA for the CDR3 is TGTGCCACCAGCAGTGCGACAGGGCCCGCGAACACCGGGGAGCTGTTTTTT.